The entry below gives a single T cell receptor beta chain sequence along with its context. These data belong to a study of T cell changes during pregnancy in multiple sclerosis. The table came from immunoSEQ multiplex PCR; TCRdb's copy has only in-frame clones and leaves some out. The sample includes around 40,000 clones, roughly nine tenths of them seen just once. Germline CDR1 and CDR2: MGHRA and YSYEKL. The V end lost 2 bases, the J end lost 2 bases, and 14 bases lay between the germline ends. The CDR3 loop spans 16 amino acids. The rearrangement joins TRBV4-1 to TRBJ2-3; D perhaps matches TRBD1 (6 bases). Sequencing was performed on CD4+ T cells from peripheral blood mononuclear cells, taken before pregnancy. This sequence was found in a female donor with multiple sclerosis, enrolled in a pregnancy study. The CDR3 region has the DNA TGCGCCAGCAGCCAAACTGGGGGCTTAATCACAGATACGCAGTATTTT. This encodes CASSQTGGLITDTQYF.